This TCR beta chain was identified during a study of pediatric ulcerative colitis. General study points: Substantially fewer templates came from a couple of patients' blood samples.

Measured with immunoSEQ multiplex PCR; TCRdb has only the in-frame clones, and not every one. The sample yields 10,000 or so clones, around 90% seen once. Details on this clone: Its antigen is not identified. Compared with germline, one end of the junction differs, possibly owing to a read error.

This CDR3 comprises 14 residues. Germline-derived CDR1 and CDR2 are MNHNS and SASEGT. Sequencing was carried out using blood. This chain links TRBV6-1 with TRBJ2-7; 7 nucleotides line up with TRBD1. The source of this sequence is a girl between 5 and 17 years old with moderate ulcerative colitis. CDR3 DNA sequence: TGTGCGAGCAGCCGCATGGGACAGTCCTACGAGCAGTACTTC. It is translated as CASSRMGQSYEQYF.